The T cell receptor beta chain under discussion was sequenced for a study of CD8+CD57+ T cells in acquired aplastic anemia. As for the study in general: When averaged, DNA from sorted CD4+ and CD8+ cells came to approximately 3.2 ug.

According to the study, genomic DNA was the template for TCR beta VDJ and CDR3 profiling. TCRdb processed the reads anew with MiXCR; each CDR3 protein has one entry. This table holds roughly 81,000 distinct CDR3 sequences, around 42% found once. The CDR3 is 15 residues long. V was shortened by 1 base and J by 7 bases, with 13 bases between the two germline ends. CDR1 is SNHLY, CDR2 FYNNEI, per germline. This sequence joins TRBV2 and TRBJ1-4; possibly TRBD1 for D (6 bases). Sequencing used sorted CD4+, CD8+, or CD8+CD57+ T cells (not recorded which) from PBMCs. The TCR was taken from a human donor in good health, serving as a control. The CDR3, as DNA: TGTGCCAGCAGTGAAGGGACAGAGAACACTGAAAAACTGTTTTTT. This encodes CASSEGTENTEKLFF.